Listed here are 6 T cell receptor beta chains from one sample, sequenced in a study of OX40 agonist ivuxolimab in advanced cancers. This table comes from immunoSEQ multiplex PCR, and its TCRdb copy is limited to in-frame clones, with some not included. The sample holds tens of thousands of clones, over 75% seen once. This specimen consisted of CD4+ or CD8+ T cells sorted from blood, obtained in a trial of the OX40 agonist ivuxolimab. All receptors come from an adult with an advanced solid tumor such as melanoma, head and neck, liver or kidney cancer.

This clone was seen a handful of times. This chain uses TRBV7-6 with TRBJ2-7, with a possible D match to TRBD1 (6 bases). The V gene's germline CDR1 is SGHVS and CDR2 FNYEAQ. The CDR3 is 13 residues long. Trimming stripped 1 base from V and 6 bases from J, with 10 bases between. The DNA of the CDR3 is TGTGCCAGCAGCTTAGACAGGGCCTTCGAGCAGTACTTC. Translating gives CASSLDRAFEQYF.

This chain joins TRBV7-2 and TRBJ2-3, with D possibly being TRBD1 or TRBD2 (7 bases each). CDR1 is SGHTA, CDR2 FQGNSA, per germline. With 5 bases removed from V and 1 base from J, the gap between germline ends came to 19 bases. The CDR3 is 17 amino acids. The CDR3 nucleotides are TGTGCCAGCAGCCCGAGAGGGGGCGGGGGAGGCACAGATACGCAGTATTTT. It yields the protein CASSPRGGGGGTDTQYF.

Of note for this clone: Other DNA sequences from this sample encode an identical CDR3 as well. The CDR3 DNA follows: TGTGCCAGCAGCGTAGGGCTAGCGGGGGGAGATACGCAGTATTTT. This gives the protein CASSVGLAGGDTQYF. This chain links TRBV9 with TRBJ2-3; TRBD2 matches at 11 bases. The CDR3 has 15 amino acids. From germline, CDR1 is SGDLS and CDR2 YYNGEE. The V segment lost 0 bases and the J segment 5 bases; nucleotides outside the gene matches: 2.

CDR3 residues: CASTSGPNNEQFF. The CDR3 DNA sequence: TGTGCCAGCACGTCAGGCCCCAACAATGAGCAGTTCTTC. The rearrangement joins TRBV5-6 to TRBJ2-1, with D uncertain. This CDR3 spans 13 amino acids. V was cut by 6 bases and J by 5 bases, with 12 bases left in between. CDR1 and CDR2 from the germline V gene are SGHDT and YYEEEE.

This CDR3 reads CSVDEGAQDGYTF. As DNA, the CDR3 is TGCAGCGTTGATGAGGGGGCGCAGGATGGCTACACCTTC. The chain couples TRBV29-1 to TRBJ1-2; TRBD1 agrees at 7 bases. The germline V gene encodes CDR1 SQVTM and CDR2 ANQGSEA. This CDR3 comprises 13 residues. V shed 3 bases and J 6 bases; nucleotides not matched to a gene: 7.

The chain joins TRBV28 to TRBJ1-4, with D unresolved. The CDR3 spans 15 residues. Germline V CDR1 and CDR2: MDHEN, SYDVKM. The ends were cut back, 7 bases at V and 2 bases at J, with 14 bases in the middle. The CDR3 bases are TGTGCCAGCACCCCGGGAGGACTGACTAATGAAAAACTGTTTTTT. Its protein product is CASTPGGLTNEKLFF. The full variable domain, rest sourced from reference TRBV28 and TRBJ1-4, is DVKVTQSSRYLVKRTGEKVFLECVQDMDHENMFWYRQDPGLGLRLIYFSYDVKMKEKGDIPEGYSVSREKKERFSLILESASTNQTSMYLCASTPGGLTNEKLFFGSGTQLSVL.